The rows below give T cell receptor beta chains drawn from one sample of a study of long-term antiretroviral therapy in people with HIV. This table comes from immunoSEQ multiplex PCR, and its TCRdb copy is limited to in-frame clones, with some not included. Here the sample spans 25,000 to 40,000 clones, roughly 85% being singletons. The specimen was unsorted PBMCs, collected 1.1 years after starting antiretroviral therapy. The receptors stem from a man between 18 and 35 years old with HIV. Both conserved end residues are part of each CDR3. The D gene is left open where the match is weak. Clone size is stated in some rows and not others, as once, few, many or a class when expanded.

TRBD1,TRBJ2-5,.,TRBV5-5,CASSPGTGFETQYF,TGTGCCAGCAGCCCGGGGACAGGATTTGAGACCCAGTACTTC
.,TRBJ2-1,medium-sized,TRBV7-8,CASSSGSWPYNEQFF,TGTGCCAGCAGCTCCGGATCTTGGCCCTACAATGAGCAGTTCTTC
TRBD2,TRBJ2-3,.,TRBV5-1,CASSSAGTRTDTQYF,TGCGCCAGCAGCTCAGCCGGGACTAGGACAGATACGCAGTATTTT
.,TRBJ2-7,.,TRBV9,CASSAGVLYEQYF,TGTGCCAGCAGCGCGGGAGTCCTCTACGAGCAGTACTTC
.,TRBJ1-1,.,TRBV27,CASSPQGRGEAFF,TGTGCCAGCAGTCCCCAGGGGCGGGGTGAAGCTTTCTTT
.,TRBJ1-1,.,TRBV28,CASSLRGVVTEAFF,TGTGCCAGCAGTTTAAGGGGGGTCGTCACTGAAGCTTTCTTT
.,TRBJ1-6,.,TRBV30,CAWEGSPNSPLHF,TGTGCCTGGGAGGGATCCCCCAATTCACCCCTCCACTTT
.,TRBJ2-7,medium-sized,TRBV10-3,CAISESDRTLF,TGTGCCATCAGTGAGTCGGACCGAACACTGTTC
.,TRBJ1-2,.,TRBV6-5,CASSWAGIDGYTF,TGTGCCAGCAGTTGGGCAGGGATCGATGGCTACACCTTC
TRBD1,TRBJ1-2,.,TRBV19,CASSMGQGANYGYTF,TGTGCCAGTAGTATGGGGCAGGGGGCTAACTATGGCTACACCTTC
.,TRBJ1-3,.,TRBV25-1,CASSGGALSGNTIYF,TGTGCCAGCAGTGGTGGGGCACTCTCTGGAAACACCATATATTTT
.,TRBJ2-2,.,TRBV29-1,CSVAGVLGGELFF,TGCAGTGTTGCTGGGGTATTAGGCGGGGAGCTGTTTTTT
.,TRBJ2-7,once,TRBV5-1,CASSLTPGPKRYEQYF,TGCGCCAGCAGCTTAACGCCGGGACCTAAACGCTACGAGCAGTACTTC
.,TRBJ1-4,.,TRBV15,CATSRDRGGKRNEKLFF,TGTGCCACCAGCAGGGATCGGGGGGGGAAACGTAATGAAAAACTGTTTTTT
.,TRBJ2-7,.,TRBV2,CASSTTDEQYF,TGTGCCAGCAGTACCACAGACGAGCAGTACTTC
.,TRBJ1-1,once,TRBV5-4,CASSAAGEEYEAFF,TGTGCCAGCAGCGCCGCAGGCGAGGAATATGAAGCTTTCTTT
.,TRBJ2-1,.,TRBV6-5,CASSYSSGSDEQFF,TGTGCCAGCAGTTACTCGAGCGGTTCCGATGAGCAGTTCTTC
.,TRBJ2-7,.,TRBV4-3,CASGVGYYYEQYF,TGCGCCAGCGGGGTGGGCTATTACTACGAGCAGTACTTC
.,TRBJ1-5,.,TRBV19,CASRFRGSSNQPQHF,TGTGCCAGTAGGTTCCGCGGCAGCAGCAATCAGCCCCAGCATTTT
.,TRBJ1-1,few,TRBV6-1,CASSRTTNTEAFF,TGTGCCAGCAGCAGAACAACGAACACTGAAGCTTTCTTT
.,TRBJ1-4,.,TRBV29-1,CSVRGSNEKLFF,TGCAGCGTGAGGGGGTCGAATGAAAAACTGTTTTTT
.,TRBJ1-1,.,TRBV11-2,CASSFFQTGENTEAFF,TGTGCCAGCAGCTTTTTTCAGACTGGGGAAAACACTGAAGCTTTCTTT
TRBD1,TRBJ1-1,few,TRBV19,CASSIGYGQGNTEAFF,TGTGCCAGTAGTATAGGGTATGGACAGGGAAACACTGAAGCTTTCTTT
.,TRBJ1-2,.,TRBV7-2,CASSLEADYGYTF,TGTGCCAGCAGCTTAGAGGCGGACTATGGCTACACCTTC
.,TRBJ1-1,few,TRBV4-2,CASSQDRWAAFF,TGTGCCAGCAGCCAAGATCGGTGGGCAGCTTTCTTT
.,TRBJ1-2,.,TRBV28,CASGDSYYYGYTF,TGTGCCAGCGGAGACAGTTATTACTATGGCTACACCTTC
TRBD2,TRBJ2-7,.,TRBV18,CASSLRTSGSYEQYF,TGTGCCAGCTCCCTGAGGACTAGCGGGTCCTACGAGCAGTACTTC
.,TRBJ1-1,.,TRBV21-1,CASTHRRMNTEAFF,TGTGCCAGCACCCATCGACGGATGAACACTGAAGCTTTCTTT
.,TRBJ2-7,once,TRBV27,CASRPGTDRGEQYF,TGTGCCAGCAGGCCGGGGACGGACCGGGGCGAGCAGTACTTC
TRBD1,TRBJ1-2,.,TRBV9,CASSANRDRLNYGYTF,TGTGCCAGCAGCGCGAATAGGGACAGGCTTAACTATGGCTACACCTTC
TRBD1,TRBJ2-7,.,TRBV6-1,CASALDRGYHEQYF,TGTGCCAGCGCCCTGGACAGGGGGTACCACGAGCAGTACTTC
.,TRBJ2-2,.,TRBV6-5,CASKIQGNTGELFF,TGTGCCAGCAAAATCCAGGGGAACACCGGGGAGCTGTTTTTT
TRBD2,TRBJ2-5,once,TRBV4-1,CASSQDPSGGSETQYF,TGCGCCAGCAGCCAAGACCCCAGCGGGGGTTCGGAGACCCAGTACTTC
TRBD2,TRBJ2-1,.,TRBV6-5,CASSYSSSGRPEQFF,TGTGCCAGCAGTTACAGCTCTAGCGGGAGGCCTGAGCAGTTCTTC
TRBD1,TRBJ1-2,.,TRBV7-2,CASSSHGQGAGYTF,TGTGCCAGCAGCTCTCATGGACAGGGAGCTGGCTACACCTTC
TRBD1,TRBJ1-1,.,TRBV6-1,CASSPTGGRTEAFF,TGTGCCAGCAGCCCGACAGGGGGCCGAACTGAAGCTTTCTTT
.,TRBJ2-3,once,TRBV29-1,CSVDISASRTDTQYF,TGCAGCGTTGATATTTCTGCCAGCAGAACAGATACGCAGTATTTT
TRBD1,TRBJ2-7,.,TRBV6-5,CATGRRGSYEQYF,TGTGCTACGGGGCGCAGGGGGTCCTACGAGCAGTACTTC
TRBD2,TRBJ2-3,.,TRBV15,CATSRDVGGAASTQYF,TGTGCCACCAGCAGAGATGTGGGAGGGGCGGCCTCTACGCAGTATTTT
TRBD2,TRBJ2-7,.,TRBV9,CASSRSSGHTYEQYF,TGTGCCAGCAGCCGATCTAGCGGGCACACCTACGAGCAGTACTTC